The 5 T cell receptor beta chains presented below share a single source sample, sequenced in a study of blood T cell repertoires in COVID-19. The method was immunoSEQ multiplex PCR; TCRdb's version includes in-frame clones alone and lacks a portion of them. The data contain some 48,000 clones, approximately 89% of them seen just once; the ten biggest clones take up around 30%. Sequences were obtained from peripheral blood. All receptors come from a woman of 80 years or more with acute or convalescent COVID-19.

The chain is built from TRBV4-2 and TRBJ2-7; D unresolved. Trimming removed 4 bases from V and 2 bases from J, with 15 bases in between. The CDR3 contains 15 residues. CDR1 and CDR2 from the germline V gene are LGHNA and YNFKEQ. CDR3 nucleotide sequence: TGTGCCAGCAGCCCAACAGACCGAGCCCCCTACGAGCAGTACTTC. This gives the protein CASSPTDRAPYEQYF.

The chain carries TRBV3-1 (or the pseudogene TRBV3-2) and TRBJ2-1; no clear D gene. Trimming took 0 bases from V and 7 from J, leaving 10 bases between them. Germline CDR1 reads LGHDT; CDR2 reads YNNKEL (reference sequence). This CDR3 region has 14 residues. Here the CDR3 reads CASSQEPVTNEQFF. DNA of the CDR3: TGTGCCAGCAGCCAAGAACCGGTAACTAATGAGCAGTTCTTC.

This sequence joins TRBV11-2 and TRBJ2-5; maybe TRBD2 (6 bases). Per germline, CDR1 SGHAT and CDR2 FQNNGV. Between the trimmed V and J ends, which lost 5 bases and 5 bases, there was a span of 15 bases. The CDR3 length is 14 residues. The chain's CDR3 is CASSRTGGVETQYF. CDR3 sequence (DNA): TGTGCCAGCAGCAGGACCGGGGGTGTGGAGACCCAGTACTTC.

The chain joins TRBV7-9 to TRBJ2-3; 8 bases fit TRBD2. The CDR3 length is 17 residues. J gave up 2 bases and V 5 bases, and 12 bases lay outside the gene matches. The germline V gene has CDR1 SEHNR and CDR2 FQNEAQ (reference sequence). The CDR3: CASSHGIAGTPTDTQYF. The CDR3 DNA follows: TGTGCCAGCAGCCACGGAATAGCGGGGACGCCCACAGATACGCAGTATTTT.

V is TRBV27 and J is TRBJ1-1; 7 bases are a match to TRBD1. With 5 bases clipped from V and 0 bases from J, the junction kept 9 bases outside the gene matches. This CDR3 has 16 amino acids. The germline V gene encodes CDR1 MNHEY and CDR2 SMNVEV (reference sequence). This CDR3 reads CASSHPRTGMNTEAFF. As DNA, the CDR3 is TGTGCCAGCAGTCACCCCCGGACAGGCATGAACACTGAAGCTTTCTTT.